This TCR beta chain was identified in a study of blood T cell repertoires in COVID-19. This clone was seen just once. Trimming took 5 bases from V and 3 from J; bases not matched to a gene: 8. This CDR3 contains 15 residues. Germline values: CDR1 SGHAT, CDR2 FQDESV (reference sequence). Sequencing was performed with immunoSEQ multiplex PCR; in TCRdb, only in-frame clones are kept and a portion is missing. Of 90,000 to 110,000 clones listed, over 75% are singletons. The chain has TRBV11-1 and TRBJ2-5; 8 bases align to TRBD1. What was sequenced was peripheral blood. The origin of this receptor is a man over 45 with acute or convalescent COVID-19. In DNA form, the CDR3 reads TGTGCCAGCAGCCAGACGGTGACAGGGGAAGAGACCCAGTACTTC. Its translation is CASSQTVTGEETQYF.